This entry is about one T cell receptor beta chain. Its antigen is still unknown. No per-base quality is available; no much larger clone lies one base away. Library prep was done by the immunoSEQ multiplex PCR assay. TCRdb mirrors the immuneACCESS table, restricted to in-frame sequences. Some clones are absent from its copies; in checked studies, under half trace to an unresolved V gene, and the reason for the others is unknown. The sample profile shows tens of thousands of clones; 95% to 98% of them were found once. Under 0.35% of the sample is taken by the ten largest. The data are from a study of technical replicates of blood from four donors (dated by TCRdb to about 2017). Sequences were obtained from T cells isolated from PBMCs. The sequence came from a human donor in good health.

Here is the DNA: TGTGCCAGCAGTTACTCTAGGGGCATTCGGACTGAAGCTTTCTTT. This sequence encodes CASSYSRGIRTEAFF. The chain is encoded by TRBV6-5 joined to TRBJ1-1; TRBD1 might be the D gene, on 5 matching bases. From the germline V gene, CDR1 is MNHEY and CDR2 is SVGAGI. V sheds 0 bases and J sheds 5 bases, leaving 13 bases between their ends. The CDR3 holds 15 amino acids from the cysteine to the phenylalanine. The retained sequence is limited to the CDR3, 45 bases, with the frame set at the first base.